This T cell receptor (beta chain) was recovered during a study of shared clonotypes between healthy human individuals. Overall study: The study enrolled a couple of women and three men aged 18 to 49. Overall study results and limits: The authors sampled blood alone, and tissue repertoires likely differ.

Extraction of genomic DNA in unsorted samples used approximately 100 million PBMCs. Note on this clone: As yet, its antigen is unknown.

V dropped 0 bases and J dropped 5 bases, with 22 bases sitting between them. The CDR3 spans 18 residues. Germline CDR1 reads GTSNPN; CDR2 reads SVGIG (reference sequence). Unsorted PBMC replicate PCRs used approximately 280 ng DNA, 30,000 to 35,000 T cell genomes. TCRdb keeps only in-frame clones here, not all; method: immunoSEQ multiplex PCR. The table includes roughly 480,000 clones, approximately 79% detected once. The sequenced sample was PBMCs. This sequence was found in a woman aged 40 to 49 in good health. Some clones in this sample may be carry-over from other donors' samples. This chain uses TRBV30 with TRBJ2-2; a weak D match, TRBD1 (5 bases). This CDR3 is CAWSVVRVGVMGTGELFF. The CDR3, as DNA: TGTGCCTGGAGTGTGGTCAGGGTAGGCGTGATGGGGACCGGGGAGCTGTTTTTT.